Listed below are T cell receptor beta chains from one sample, sequenced in a study of regulatory T cells in long-lasting Graves disease. One entry per CDR3 protein, called by TCRdb with MiXCR from the multiplex PCR reads. Seen here are 200,000 to 250,000 distinct CDR3 sequences, around 20% observed once, and the top ten hold approximately 13%. The starting material was peripheral blood mononuclear cells (PBMCs), obtained at new diagnosis, from a patient treated with antithyroid drugs. These receptors were collected from a female donor with Graves disease. Both conserved end residues are trimmed from each CDR3.

V gene: TRBV7-2; CDR3 length: 15; J gene: TRBJ2-5; CDR3 protein: ASSDRTSGGLRETQY
V gene: TRBV7-8; CDR3 length: 15; J gene: TRBJ2-2; CDR3 protein: ASSPGLAGSNTGELF
V gene: TRBV7-2; CDR3 length: 14; J gene: TRBJ2-1; CDR3 protein: ASSSTPSGRVHEQF
V gene: TRBV11-3; CDR3 length: 15; J gene: TRBJ2-5; CDR3 protein: ASSSGLAGGQDETQY
V gene: TRBV9; CDR3 length: 12; J gene: TRBJ2-7; CDR3 protein: ASSAAGVTYEQY
V gene: TRBV20-1; CDR3 length: 12; J gene: TRBJ2-7; CDR3 protein: SAARREEDYEQY
V gene: TRBV5-4; CDR3 length: 13; J gene: TRBJ1-1; CDR3 protein: ASSQEGALNTEAF
V gene: TRBV11-2; CDR3 length: 10; J gene: TRBJ1-1; CDR3 protein: ASSSPTAKAF
V gene: TRBV3-1; CDR3 length: 13; J gene: TRBJ1-1; CDR3 protein: ASSRRTGEDTEAF
V gene: TRBV2; CDR3 length: 13; J gene: TRBJ2-1; CDR3 protein: ASIGSRGGANEQF
V gene: TRBV7-8; CDR3 length: 13; J gene: TRBJ2-7; CDR3 protein: ASSPKGGGGGEQY
V gene: TRBV7-9; CDR3 length: 11; J gene: TRBJ1-2; CDR3 protein: ASSDGGGYGYT
V gene: TRBV18; CDR3 length: 14; J gene: TRBJ1-1; CDR3 protein: ASSRRPLRENTEAF
V gene: TRBV11-3; CDR3 length: 12; J gene: TRBJ1-1; CDR3 protein: ASTQVGRNTEAF
V gene: TRBV7-9; CDR3 length: 13; J gene: TRBJ2-3; CDR3 protein: ASSPTGLRGGTQY
V gene: TRBV6-1; CDR3 length: 13; J gene: TRBJ1-5; CDR3 protein: ASSLLQGGRQPQH
V gene: TRBV7-2; CDR3 length: 11; J gene: TRBJ1-1; CDR3 protein: ASSLGTSTEAF
V gene: TRBV29-1; CDR3 length: 10; J gene: TRBJ2-1; CDR3 protein: SAPGTRNEQF
V gene: TRBV3-1; CDR3 length: 15; J gene: TRBJ2-1; CDR3 protein: ASSRNLLAGDDNEQF
V gene: TRBV3-1; CDR3 length: 11; J gene: TRBJ2-1; CDR3 protein: ATLGASYNEQF
V gene: TRBV20-1; CDR3 length: 11; J gene: TRBJ2-2; CDR3 protein: STGLASTGELF
V gene: TRBV20-1; CDR3 length: 10; J gene: TRBJ1-1; CDR3 protein: SARDEFPEAF
V gene: TRBV7-9; CDR3 length: 17; J gene: TRBJ2-5; CDR3 protein: ASSSEWDGLAGERQTQY
V gene: TRBV2; CDR3 length: 12; J gene: TRBJ2-6; CDR3 protein: ASHVVLGANVLT
V gene: TRBV7-9; CDR3 length: 11; J gene: TRBJ2-3; CDR3 protein: ASSPRVGDTQY
V gene: TRBV6-5; CDR3 length: 12; J gene: TRBJ1-1; CDR3 protein: ASSFGQGSTEAF
V gene: TRBV5-1; CDR3 length: 13; J gene: TRBJ2-1; CDR3 protein: ASRQGGVRLDEQF
V gene: TRBV20-1; CDR3 length: 13; J gene: TRBJ2-1; CDR3 protein: SARGQGAFDNEQF
V gene: TRBV20-1; CDR3 length: 14; J gene: TRBJ2-3; CDR3 protein: SARDPGLAGTDTQY
V gene: TRBV20-1; CDR3 length: 12; J gene: TRBJ2-7; CDR3 protein: SARDRAGAYEQY
V gene: TRBV18; CDR3 length: 10; J gene: TRBJ2-7; CDR3 protein: ASSSGVHEQY
V gene: TRBV7-9; CDR3 length: 11; J gene: TRBJ2-7; CDR3 protein: ASRSGGSYEQY
V gene: TRBV18; CDR3 length: 12; J gene: TRBJ2-7; CDR3 protein: ASSPERGQYEQY
V gene: TRBV28; CDR3 length: 13; J gene: TRBJ2-2; CDR3 protein: ASSLASAATGELF
V gene: TRBV4-3; CDR3 length: 11; J gene: TRBJ2-5; CDR3 protein: ASSQAPEETQY
V gene: TRBV29-1; CDR3 length: 12; J gene: TRBJ1-1; CDR3 protein: SVYSGTQNTEAF
V gene: TRBV20-1; CDR3 length: 13; J gene: TRBJ2-1; CDR3 protein: SARSPGTSGGNQF
V gene: TRBV30; CDR3 length: 10; J gene: TRBJ1-5; CDR3 protein: AWSRAQQPQH
V gene: TRBV2; CDR3 length: 13; J gene: TRBJ2-3; CDR3 protein: ASSLTGGNADTQY
V gene: TRBV5-5; CDR3 length: 12; J gene: TRBJ2-5; CDR3 protein: ASSFEWLQETQY
V gene: TRBV5-6; CDR3 length: 14; J gene: TRBJ2-7; CDR3 protein: ASGTGTSGHAYEQY
V gene: TRBV7-2; CDR3 length: 13; J gene: TRBJ2-3; CDR3 protein: ASSLIGTTTDTQY
V gene: TRBV11-1; CDR3 length: 14; J gene: TRBJ2-1; CDR3 protein: ASSLTGRVRNNEQF
V gene: TRBV28; CDR3 length: 12; J gene: TRBJ2-1; CDR3 protein: ASSSTSGLGEQF
V gene: TRBV7-2; CDR3 length: 14; J gene: TRBJ2-2; CDR3 protein: ASSLEASGKGGELF
V gene: TRBV10-1; CDR3 length: 12; J gene: TRBJ2-7; CDR3 protein: APPGEQGMREQY
V gene: TRBV7-9; CDR3 length: 12; J gene: TRBJ2-7; CDR3 protein: ASSRRDYAYEQY
V gene: TRBV7-2; CDR3 length: 14; J gene: TRBJ2-5; CDR3 protein: ASSTAGTGGLETQY
V gene: TRBV10-3; CDR3 length: 12; J gene: TRBJ2-3; CDR3 protein: AIRTSGNADTQY
V gene: TRBV6-1; CDR3 length: 11; J gene: TRBJ1-4; CDR3 protein: ASQFATNEKLF
V gene: TRBV10-3; CDR3 length: 13; J gene: TRBJ1-2; CDR3 protein: AISESKQTGYGYT
V gene: TRBV9; CDR3 length: 11; J gene: TRBJ2-7; CDR3 protein: ASSVRPGDEQY
V gene: TRBV7-2; CDR3 length: 13; J gene: TRBJ2-5; CDR3 protein: ASSYGLAGRETQY